The clone carrying this T cell receptor (beta chain) was observed a few times. What it recognizes is unknown. Primers: 60 Vbeta forward and 13 Jbeta reverse. The method was immunoSEQ multiplex PCR; TCRdb's version includes in-frame clones alone and lacks a portion of them. The sample shows over 95,000 clones, roughly 70% of them seen only once. This sample is part of a study of cytomegalovirus exposure and HLA in healthy donors. Points from the study as a whole: Prior analysis indicated that the majority of TCR beta V segments exhibited productivity approximately 87% or approximately 30% of the time. Later analysis placed DRB1 highest and HLA-C lowest in TCR association rates, which differed by HLA locus.

CDR1 is SGHDN, CDR2 FVKESK, per germline. CDR3 length equals 15 residues. Trimming removed 1 base from V and 7 bases from J, with 13 bases in between. Sequencing was done on a sample of PBMCs. This receptor was taken from a woman between 40 and 50 years old in good health and CMV-seropositive. This chain links TRBV14 with TRBJ1-4; maybe TRBD1 (5 bases). The CDR3 nucleotides are TGTGCCAGCAGCCAAGCATGGGGGGACGCTGAAAAACTGTTTTTT. It is translated as CASSQAWGDAEKLFF.